This is a list of T cell receptor beta chains from one sample in a study of T cell repertoires in cytomegalovirus infection. Using its own MiXCR run on the reads, TCRdb lists one record per CDR3 protein. Found here are approximately 310,000 distinct CDR3 sequences, around 25% of them singletons; the top ten hold less than 15%. For these receptors, no antigen is known. The specimen was cultured PBMCs, collected from culture after CMV antigen stimulation. Receptors originate from a human donor in good health (CMV status not recorded). Some clones in this sample may be carry-over from other donors' samples. Both conserved end residues are part of each CDR3. The D gene is left open where the match is weak. Clone size is stated in some rows and not others, as once, few, many or a class when expanded.

TRBV10-3	TRBJ1-6	TRBD1	few	CAAQRGQGDNSPLHF	TGTGCCGCCCAGCGGGGACAGGGTGATAATTCACCCCTCCACTTT
TRBV12-3/TRBV12-4	TRBJ2-3	NA	few	CASSSASGTDTQYF	TGTGCCAGCAGTTCCGCCAGCGGTACAGATACGCAGTATTTT
TRBV7-2	TRBJ2-1	NA	many	CASSLTRVDEQFF	TGTGCCAGCAGCCTAACGAGGGTGGATGAGCAGTTCTTC
TRBV7-6	TRBJ2-5	TRBD2	many	CASSPPGLAFQETQYF	TGTGCCAGCAGCCCACCGGGACTAGCGTTCCAAGAGACCCAGTACTTC
TRBV5-4	TRBJ2-3	NA	many	CASSLVGAGLADTQYF	TGTGCCAGCAGCTTGGTTGGTGCCGGGTTGGCAGATACGCAGTATTTT
TRBV7-2	TRBJ2-7	TRBD2	many	CASSSRGGRGYEQYF	TGTGCCAGCAGCTCTCGGGGGGGGAGAGGATACGAGCAGTACTTC
TRBV7-6	TRBJ1-1	NA	NA	CASSLAEGLEAFF	TGTGCTAGCAGCTTAGCGGAAGGGCTTGAAGCTTTCTTT
TRBV7-2	TRBJ2-6	NA	many	CASSLSPFSGANVLTF	TGTGCCAGCAGCTTATCGCCTTTCTCTGGGGCCAACGTCCTGACTTTC
TRBV9	TRBJ2-1	TRBD2	few	CASSVGGRAGEQFF	TGTGCCAGCAGCGTTGGAGGGAGGGCCGGTGAGCAGTTCTTC
TRBV20-1	TRBJ2-3	TRBD1	few	CSAPRGGQGADTQYF	TGCAGTGCCCCTAGGGGGGGACAGGGGGCAGATACGCAGTATTTT
TRBV12-3/TRBV12-4	TRBJ1-1	TRBD1	few	CASSLDTGVTEAFF	TGTGCCAGCAGCCTCGATACAGGGGTCACTGAAGCTTTCTTT
TRBV20-1	TRBJ2-7	TRBD2	NA	CSAWLAGGPHEQYF	TGCAGTGCTTGGCTAGCGGGAGGGCCCCACGAGCAGTACTTC
TRBV5-4	TRBJ2-4	NA	NA	CASSLIRGGDIQYF	TGTGCCAGCAGCCTAATTCGGGGTGGGGACATTCAGTACTTC
TRBV4-3	TRBJ1-5	NA	many	CASSQAAGGDQPQHF	TGCGCCAGCAGCCAGGCCGCGGGAGGGGATCAGCCCCAGCATTTT
TRBV27	TRBJ2-3	TRBD2	few	CASGRAPPDTQYF	TGTGCCAGCGGGAGGGCCCCCCCAGATACGCAGTATTTT
TRBV20-1	TRBJ2-7	TRBD2	NA	CSARFPAGGYEQYF	TGCAGTGCTAGATTTCCAGCGGGAGGCTACGAGCAGTACTTC
TRBV2	TRBJ1-6	NA	many	CASSEGTGNSPLHF	TGTGCCAGCAGTGAAGGGACGGGGAATTCACCCCTCCACTTT